A selection of T cell receptor beta chains follows, all from one sample in a study of control samples from healthy donors and cancer patients. Profiled with immunoSEQ multiplex PCR; TCRdb holds only in-frame clones, not every one. This sample has 150,000 to 200,000 clones, with roughly 90% found just once. The sample consisted of blood. These receptors all come from a woman aged 45 to 65 in good health. The CDR3 runs from the conserved cysteine through the conserved F or W. D genes are given only for firm matches. The size of a clone is reported for some rows only, either as once, few or many, or as a class for expanded clones.

>TRBJ2-7|TRBV18|.|.
CASSPRTAGHEQYF
TGTGCCAGCTCACCACGGACAGCGGGGCACGAGCAGTACTTC
>TRBJ1-5|TRBV6-1|.|.
CASSDPDIRRQHF
TGTGCCAGCAGTGATCCCGACATTAGGCGCCAGCATTTT
>TRBJ2-3|TRBV11-2|.|.
CASSQNRGTQYF
TGTGCCAGCAGCCAAAACCGAGGTACGCAGTATTTT
>TRBJ1-1|TRBV5-5|.|.
CASSLVGAGYTEAFF
TGTGCCAGCAGCTTGGTTGGCGCGGGGTACACTGAAGCTTTCTTT
>TRBJ1-2|TRBV10-3|few|.
CAISESEDYGYTF
TGTGCCATCAGTGAGTCGGAGGACTATGGCTACACCTTC
>TRBJ1-2|TRBV4-1|few|.
CASSPGEGDSYGYTF
TGCGCCAGCAGCCCGGGGGAGGGGGACTCCTATGGCTACACCTTC
>TRBJ2-6|TRBV5-1|once|.
CASSPGVHHSGANVLTF
TGCGCCAGCAGCCCCGGGGTGCATCACTCTGGGGCCAACGTCCTGACTTTC
>TRBJ1-6|TRBV24-1|.|.
CATSEGTANSPLHF
TGTGCCACCAGTGAAGGGACGGCTAATTCACCCCTCCACTTT
>TRBJ1-6|TRBV27|few|.
CASSLYDSPLHF
TGTGCCAGCAGTTTATACGATTCACCCCTCCACTTT
>TRBJ2-3|TRBV11-2|.|.
CASTPSTDTQYF
TGTGCCAGCACCCCTAGCACAGATACGCAGTATTTT
>TRBJ1-1|TRBV6-6|.|.
CASSNGAGEAFF
TGTGCCAGCAGCAACGGGGCAGGGGAAGCTTTCTTT
>TRBJ2-3|TRBV7-2|once|TRBD2
CASSLLTSGGEGDTQYF
TGTGCCAGCAGCTTACTCACTAGCGGGGGAGAAGGAGATACGCAGTATTTT
>TRBJ2-7|TRBV3-1/TRBV3-2|.|.
CASSPGLRNEQYF
TGTGCCAGCAGCCCGGGACTTCGCAACGAGCAGTACTTC
>TRBJ2-3|TRBV11-2|once|TRBD2
CASSLGSSGGTDTQYF
TGTGCCAGCAGCTTAGGGTCTAGCGGGGGAACAGATACGCAGTATTTT
>TRBJ2-7|TRBV21-1|.|.
CASSAPPHVRTRLMYF
TGTGCCAGCAGCGCACCGCCCCATGTGCGGACACGCTTAATGTACTTC
>TRBJ1-1|TRBV19|.|.
CASSPTIMNTEAFF
TGTGCCAGTAGTCCGACAATTATGAACACTGAAGCTTTCTTT
>TRBJ1-2|TRBV27|.|.
CASSSASPGAAAF
TGTGCCAGCAGTTCCGCGAGCCCTGGGGCCGCCGCCTTC
>TRBJ1-2|TRBV5-1|.|.
CASSLALKDGYTF
TGCGCCAGCAGCTTGGCCCTAAAGGATGGCTACACCTTC
>TRBJ1-2|TRBV2|.|.
CASSEARGRSYGYTF
TGTGCCAGCAGTGAAGCGCGGGGGAGAAGCTATGGCTACACCTTC
>TRBJ1-5|TRBV24-1|.|.
CATSVGTGSNQPQHF
TGTGCCACCAGTGTTGGAACGGGGAGCAATCAGCCCCAGCATTTT